The clone carrying this T cell receptor (beta chain) showed up many times. The source of the sample is a study of blood T cells in healthy people across ages. A second roughly 6 to 12 cycle PCR used barcoded and J-beta primers. MiXCR, applied by TCRdb to the 5' RACE reads, yields one record per CDR3 protein. This sample carries about 800,000 distinct CDR3 sequences, about 42% of them seen once, and the ten largest clones take 18%. J lost 3 bases, V lost 1 base, and 2 bases had no gene match. CDR1 is LGHNA, CDR2 YSLEER, per germline. The CDR3 is 15 amino acids. The specimen sequenced was blood. The chain has TRBV4-3 and TRBJ2-7; 11 bases line up with TRBD2. The clonotype comes from a man older than 75 in good health. The CDR3 sequence is CASSQALAGGYEQYF. The CDR3 DNA reads TGCGCCAGCAGCCAAGCCCTAGCGGGAGGCTACGAGCAGTACTTC.